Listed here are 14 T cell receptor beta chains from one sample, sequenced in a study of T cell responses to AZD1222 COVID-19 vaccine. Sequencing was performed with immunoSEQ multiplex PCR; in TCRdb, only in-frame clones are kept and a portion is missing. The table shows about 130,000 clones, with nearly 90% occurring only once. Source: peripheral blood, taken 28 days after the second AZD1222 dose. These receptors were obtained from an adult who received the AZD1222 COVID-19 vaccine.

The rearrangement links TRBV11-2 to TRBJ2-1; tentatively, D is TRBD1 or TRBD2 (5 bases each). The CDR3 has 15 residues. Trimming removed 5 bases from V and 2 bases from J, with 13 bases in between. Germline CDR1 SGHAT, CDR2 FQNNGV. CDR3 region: CASSPLGATYNEQFF. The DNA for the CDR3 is TGTGCCAGCAGCCCGCTCGGGGCTACCTACAATGAGCAGTTCTTC.

The CDR3 coding sequence is TGCGCCAGCAGTGAGAACAGGGAAGAGACCCAGTACTTC. Its protein is CASSENREETQYF. The V call is TRBV10-1, the J call TRBJ2-5, with a possible D match to TRBD1 (6 bases). Germline CDR1 WNHNN, CDR2 SYGVQD (reference sequence). The CDR3 totals 13 residues. The V end lost 2 bases, the J end lost 3 bases, and 7 bases lay between the germline ends.

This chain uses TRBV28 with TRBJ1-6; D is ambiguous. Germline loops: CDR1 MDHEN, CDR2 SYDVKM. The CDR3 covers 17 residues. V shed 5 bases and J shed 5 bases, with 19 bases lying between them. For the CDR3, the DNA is TGTGCCAGCAGTCCCCGGCCCGGTTCCGGAGATAATTCACCCCTCCACTTT. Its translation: CASSPRPGSGDNSPLHF.

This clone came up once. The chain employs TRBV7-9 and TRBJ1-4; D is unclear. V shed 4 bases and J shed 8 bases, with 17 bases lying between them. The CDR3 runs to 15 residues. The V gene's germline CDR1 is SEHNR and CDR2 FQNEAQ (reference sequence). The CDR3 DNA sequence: TGTGCCAGCAGCTCCCCCTGGCGGGGAGGAGAAAAACTGTTTTTT. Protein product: CASSSPWRGGEKLFF.

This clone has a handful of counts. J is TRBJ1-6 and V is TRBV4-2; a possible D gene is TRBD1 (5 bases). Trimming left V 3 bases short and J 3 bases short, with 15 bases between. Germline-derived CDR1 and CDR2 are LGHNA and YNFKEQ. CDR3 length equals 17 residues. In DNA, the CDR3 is TGTGCCAGCAGCCATGCCCCCGGGGACTACTATAATTCACCCCTCCACTTT. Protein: CASSHAPGDYYNSPLHF.

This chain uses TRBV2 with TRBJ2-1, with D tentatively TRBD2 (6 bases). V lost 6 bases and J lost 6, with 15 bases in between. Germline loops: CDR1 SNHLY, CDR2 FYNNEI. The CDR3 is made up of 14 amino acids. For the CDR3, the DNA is TGTGCCAGCAGGGATCCTCCTAGCGCCAATGAGCAGTTCTTC. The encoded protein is CASRDPPSANEQFF.

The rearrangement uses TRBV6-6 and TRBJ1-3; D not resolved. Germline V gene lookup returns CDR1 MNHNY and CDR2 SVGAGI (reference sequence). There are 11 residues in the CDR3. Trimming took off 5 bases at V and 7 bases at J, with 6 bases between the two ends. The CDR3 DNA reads TGTGCCAGCAGTCAATATAACACCATATATTTT. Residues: CASSQYNTIYF.

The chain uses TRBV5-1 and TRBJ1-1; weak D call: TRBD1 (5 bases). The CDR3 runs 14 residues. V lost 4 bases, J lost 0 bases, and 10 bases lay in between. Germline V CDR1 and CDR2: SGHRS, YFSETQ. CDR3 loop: CASSVQGMNTEAFF. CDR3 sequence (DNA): TGCGCCAGCAGCGTTCAGGGTATGAACACTGAAGCTTTCTTT. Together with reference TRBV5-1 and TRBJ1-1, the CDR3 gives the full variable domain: KAGVTQTPRYLIKTRGQQVTLSCSPISGHRSVSWYQQTPGQGLQFLFEYFSETQRNKGNFPGRFSGRQFSNSRSEMNVSTLELGDSALYLCASSVQGMNTEAFFGQGTRLTVV.

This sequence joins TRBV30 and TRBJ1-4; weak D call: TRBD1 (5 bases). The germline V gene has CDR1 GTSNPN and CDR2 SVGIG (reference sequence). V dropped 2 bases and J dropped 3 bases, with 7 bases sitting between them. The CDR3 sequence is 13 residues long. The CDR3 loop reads CAWSRGANEKLFF. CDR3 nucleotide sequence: TGTGCCTGGAGTAGGGGAGCTAATGAAAAACTGTTTTTT. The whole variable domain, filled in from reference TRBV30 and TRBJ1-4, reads SQTIHQWPATLVQPVGSPLSLECTVEGTSNPNLYWYRQAAGRGLQLLFYSVGIGQISSEVPQNLSASRPQDRQFILSSKKLLLSDSGFYLCAWSRGANEKLFFGSGTQLSVL.

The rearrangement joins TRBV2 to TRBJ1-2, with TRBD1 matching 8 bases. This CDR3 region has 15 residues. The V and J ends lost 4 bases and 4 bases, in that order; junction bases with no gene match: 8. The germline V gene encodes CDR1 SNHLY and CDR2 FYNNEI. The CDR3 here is CASSGEGQETYGYTF. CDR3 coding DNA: TGTGCCAGCAGTGGAGAGGGACAGGAAACCTATGGCTACACCTTC.

DNA of the CDR3: TGTGCCTGGAGTGGGGCAGCCGCTGAAAAACTGTTTTTT. This encodes CAWSGAAAEKLFF. The gene calls are TRBV30 and TRBJ1-4; D unclear. The CDR3 has 13 amino acids. The V and J ends lost 1 base and 7 bases respectively, with 10 bases between them. The V gene's germline CDR1 is GTSNPN and CDR2 SVGIG (reference sequence).

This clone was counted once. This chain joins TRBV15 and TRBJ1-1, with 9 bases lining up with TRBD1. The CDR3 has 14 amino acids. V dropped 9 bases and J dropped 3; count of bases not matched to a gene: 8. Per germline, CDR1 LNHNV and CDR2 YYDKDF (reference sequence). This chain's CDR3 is CATTRQGGYTEAFF. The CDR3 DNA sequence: TGTGCCACTACCAGACAGGGGGGGTACACTGAAGCTTTCTTT.

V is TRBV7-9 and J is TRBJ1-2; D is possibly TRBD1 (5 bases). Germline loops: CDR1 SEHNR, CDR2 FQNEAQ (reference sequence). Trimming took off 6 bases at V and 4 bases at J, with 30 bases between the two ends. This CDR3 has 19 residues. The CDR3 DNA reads TGTGCCAGCAGTTTACCCCCGGGGGGACGCCAGAAGGAGAGCTATGGCTACACCTTC. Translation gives CASSLPPGGRQKESYGYTF.

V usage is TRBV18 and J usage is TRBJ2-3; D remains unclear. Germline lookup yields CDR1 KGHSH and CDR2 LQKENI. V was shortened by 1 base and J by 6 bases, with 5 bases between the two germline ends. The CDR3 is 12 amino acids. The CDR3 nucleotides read TGTGCCAGCTCACCACGCAGGGATACGCAGTATTTT. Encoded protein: CASSPRRDTQYF. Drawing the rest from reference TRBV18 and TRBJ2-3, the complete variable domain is NAGVMQNPRHLVRRRGQEARLRCSPMKGHSHVYWYRQLPEEGLKFMVYLQKENIIDESGMPKERFSAEFPKEGPSILRIQQVVRGDSAAYFCASSPRRDTQYFGPGTRLTVL.